Included here is one TCR beta chain sequence, with context. V lost 5 bases, J lost 2 bases, and 11 bases lay in between. Germline V CDR1 and CDR2: MDHEN, SYDVKM. There are 14 residues in the CDR3. This sample is part of a study of shared clonotypes between healthy human individuals. Naive CD8 isolation took CD45RO-negative cells positively selected for CCR7 and excluded terminally differentiated effector memory CD45RA+ cells. The data were produced by immunoSEQ multiplex PCR, yet TCRdb's version contains in-frame clones alone and is incomplete. Of about 2 million clones detected, over 85% appear once; the ten largest clones hold roughly 1%.

The sequenced sample consisted of naive CD8+ T cells sorted from blood. This receptor was taken from a man aged 18-30 years in good health. The chain carries TRBV28 and TRBJ2-3, with D unclear. This CDR3 reads CASSPSMITDTQYF. CDR3 coding DNA: TGTGCCAGCAGTCCCTCGATGATCACAGATACGCAGTATTTT.